The entry below describes one T cell receptor (beta chain). The protocol was immunoSEQ multiplex PCR, while the TCRdb copy is restricted to in-frame clones and leaves out a portion. The table records 35,000 to 45,000 clones, about 72% of them present only once. These data belong to a study of preoperative IRX-2 immunotherapy in early breast cancer. Described treatment: preoperative locoregional IRX-2 cytokine immunotherapy. Preoperative locoregional IRX-2 cytokine immunotherapy was tested in the phase Ib source study. This CDR3 contains 16 residues. CDR1 SGHRS and CDR2 YFSETQ come from the germline V gene. Trimming pared 3 bases from V and 0 bases from J, leaving 14 bases between.

The rearrangement links TRBV5-1 to TRBJ2-3; D could derive from TRBD1 or TRBD2 (5 bases each). This clonotype was sampled from a human donor with breast cancer. Sequenced here: tumor tissue, sampled after IRX-2 immunotherapy. CDR3 DNA sequence: TGCGCCAGCAGCTCCCGAGGGGCAGATAGCACAGATACGCAGTATTTT. It specifies CASSSRGADSTDTQYF.